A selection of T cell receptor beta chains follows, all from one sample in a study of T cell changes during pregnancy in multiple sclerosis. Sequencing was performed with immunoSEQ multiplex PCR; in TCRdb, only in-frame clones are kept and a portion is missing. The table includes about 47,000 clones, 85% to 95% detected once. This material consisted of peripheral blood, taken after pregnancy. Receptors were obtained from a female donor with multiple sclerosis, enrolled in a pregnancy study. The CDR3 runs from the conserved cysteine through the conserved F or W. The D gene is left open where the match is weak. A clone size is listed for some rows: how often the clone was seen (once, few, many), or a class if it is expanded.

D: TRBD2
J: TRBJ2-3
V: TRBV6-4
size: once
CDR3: CASSPGLATDTQYF
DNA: TGTGCCAGCAGCCCTGGACTAGCTACAGATACGCAGTATTTT

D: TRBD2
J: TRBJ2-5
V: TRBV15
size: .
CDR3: CATSSRLAGGQETQYF
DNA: TGTGCCACCAGCTCCCGTCTAGCGGGGGGCCAAGAGACCCAGTACTTC

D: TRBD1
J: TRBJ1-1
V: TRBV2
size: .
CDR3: CASRYLGQGRSEAFF
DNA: TGTGCCAGCAGATACCTCGGACAGGGGCGGTCTGAAGCTTTCTTT

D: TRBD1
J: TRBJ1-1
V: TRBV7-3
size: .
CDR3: CASSLGQGRAFF
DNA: TGTGCCAGCAGCTTAGGACAGGGTAGAGCTTTCTTT

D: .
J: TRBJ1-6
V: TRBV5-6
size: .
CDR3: CASTRRGSYNSPLHF
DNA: TGTGCCAGCACCCGCAGGGGCTCCTATAATTCACCCCTCCACTTT

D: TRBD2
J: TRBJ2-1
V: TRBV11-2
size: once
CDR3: CASSLGGSSYNEQFF
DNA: TGTGCCAGCAGCTTGGGGGGGAGCTCCTACAATGAGCAGTTCTTC

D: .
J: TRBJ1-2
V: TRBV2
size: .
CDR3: CASTVGGYGYTF
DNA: TGTGCCAGCACCGTCGGGGGGTATGGCTACACCTTC

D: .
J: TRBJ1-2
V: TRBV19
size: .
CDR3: CASSPQGNYGYTF
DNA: TGTGCCAGTAGTCCTCAGGGGAACTATGGCTACACCTTC

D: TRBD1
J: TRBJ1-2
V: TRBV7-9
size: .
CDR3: CASSRTGAGDGYTF
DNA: TGTGCCAGCAGCAGGACAGGGGCTGGTGATGGCTACACCTTC

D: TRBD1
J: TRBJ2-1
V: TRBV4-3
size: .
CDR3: CASSQNRGLYNEQFF
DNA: TGCGCCAGCAGCCAAAACAGGGGCTTGTACAATGAGCAGTTCTTC

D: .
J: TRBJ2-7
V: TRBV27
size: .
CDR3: CASSLILATAYEQYF
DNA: TGTGCCAGCAGTTTAATCCTAGCGACAGCCTACGAGCAGTACTTC

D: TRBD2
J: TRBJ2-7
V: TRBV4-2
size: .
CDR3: CASSLRVVSGAGDEQYF
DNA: TGTGCCAGCAGCCTCCGAGTGGTCAGCGGGGCTGGGGACGAGCAGTACTTC

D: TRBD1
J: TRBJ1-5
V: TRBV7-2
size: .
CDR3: CASSLRWDRGPQPQHF
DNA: TGTGCCAGCAGCCTGAGGTGGGACAGGGGGCCTCAGCCCCAGCATTTT

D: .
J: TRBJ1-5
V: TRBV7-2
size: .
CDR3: CASSLLPGVSNQPQHF
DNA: TGTGCCAGCAGCTTACTACCGGGGGTTTCCAATCAGCCCCAGCATTTT

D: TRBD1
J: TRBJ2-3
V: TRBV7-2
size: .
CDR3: CASSSRQGPTSTDTQYF
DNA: TGTGCCAGCAGCAGCCGACAGGGCCCTACTAGCACAGATACGCAGTATTTT

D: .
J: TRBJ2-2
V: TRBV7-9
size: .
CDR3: CASSPLGSVTNTGELFF
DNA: TGTGCCAGCAGCCCCCTTGGGAGCGTCACGAACACCGGGGAGCTGTTTTTT

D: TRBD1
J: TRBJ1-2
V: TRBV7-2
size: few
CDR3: CASSYGTDYGYTF
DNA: TGTGCCAGCAGCTACGGGACAGACTATGGCTACACCTTC

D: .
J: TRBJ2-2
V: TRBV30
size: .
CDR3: CAFNSGYGELFF
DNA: TGTGCCTTTAATAGCGGATACGGGGAGCTGTTTTTT

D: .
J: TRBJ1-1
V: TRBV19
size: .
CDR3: CASSIKVGAEAFF
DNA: TGTGCCAGTAGTATAAAGGTCGGAGCTGAAGCTTTCTTT

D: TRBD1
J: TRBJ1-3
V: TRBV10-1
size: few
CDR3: CASARQGPGNTIYF
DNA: TGCGCCAGCGCCCGACAGGGGCCTGGAAACACCATATATTTT

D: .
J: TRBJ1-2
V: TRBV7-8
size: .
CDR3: CASSLRRPREADGYTF
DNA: TGTGCCAGCAGCTTAAGGCGGCCGCGGGAGGCCGATGGCTACACCTTC

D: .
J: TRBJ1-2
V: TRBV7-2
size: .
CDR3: CASSHRTVYGYTF
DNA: TGTGCCAGCAGTCATAGGACAGTTTATGGCTACACCTTC

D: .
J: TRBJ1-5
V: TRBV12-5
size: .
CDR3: CASGLGTDSNQPQHF
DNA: TGTGCTAGTGGTTTGGGGACAGATAGCAATCAGCCCCAGCATTTT

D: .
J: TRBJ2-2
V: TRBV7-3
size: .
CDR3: CASSLKRYTGELFF
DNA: TGTGCCAGCAGCTTAAAGAGGTACACCGGGGAGCTGTTTTTT

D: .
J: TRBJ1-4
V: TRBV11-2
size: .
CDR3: CASSLAGGGSNEKLFF
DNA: TGTGCCAGCAGCTTAGCTGGGGGGGGGTCGAATGAAAAACTGTTTTTT

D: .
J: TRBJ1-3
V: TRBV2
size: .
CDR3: CASSEAANTIYF
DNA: TGTGCCAGCAGTGAAGCAGCAAACACCATATATTTT

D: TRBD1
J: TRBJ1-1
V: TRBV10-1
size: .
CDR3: CASRGQGGMNTEAFF
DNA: TGCGCCAGCAGAGGACAGGGCGGAATGAACACTGAAGCTTTCTTT

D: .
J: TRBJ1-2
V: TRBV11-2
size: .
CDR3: CASSLLGDGNGYTF
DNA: TGTGCCAGCAGCTTGCTGGGAGACGGAAATGGCTACACCTTC

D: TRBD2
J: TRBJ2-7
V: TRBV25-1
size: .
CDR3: CASSRPGLAVAKEQYF
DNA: TGTGCCAGCAGTAGACCGGGACTAGCGGTCGCTAAAGAGCAGTACTTC

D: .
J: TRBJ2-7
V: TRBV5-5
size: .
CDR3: CASSLARVTYEQYF
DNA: TGTGCCAGCAGCTTGGCCAGGGTAACCTACGAGCAGTACTTC

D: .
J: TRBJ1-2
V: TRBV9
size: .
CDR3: CASSPHRVPNYGYTF
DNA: TGTGCCAGCAGCCCCCACAGGGTCCCAAACTATGGCTACACCTTC

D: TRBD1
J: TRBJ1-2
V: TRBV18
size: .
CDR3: CASSLGQGVDGYTF
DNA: TGTGCCAGCTCACTCGGACAGGGGGTGGATGGCTACACCTTC

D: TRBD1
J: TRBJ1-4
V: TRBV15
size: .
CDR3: CATSRDAYDRATNEKLFF
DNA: TGTGCCACCAGCAGAGATGCTTACGACAGGGCAACTAATGAAAAACTGTTTTTT

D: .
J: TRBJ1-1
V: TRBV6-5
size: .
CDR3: CASTQGGNTEAFF
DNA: TGTGCCAGCACACAGGGTGGGAACACTGAAGCTTTCTTT

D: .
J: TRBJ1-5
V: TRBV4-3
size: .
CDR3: CASSQGSYQPQHF
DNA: TGCGCCAGCAGCCAAGGTTCATATCAGCCCCAGCATTTT

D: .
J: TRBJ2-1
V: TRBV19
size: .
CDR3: CASSPAGADEQFF
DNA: TGTGCCAGTAGTCCCGCGGGGGCGGATGAGCAGTTCTTC

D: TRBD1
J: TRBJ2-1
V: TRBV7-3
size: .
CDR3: CASSLMGQGAGEQFF
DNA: TGTGCCAGCAGCTTAATGGGACAGGGGGCAGGGGAGCAGTTCTTC

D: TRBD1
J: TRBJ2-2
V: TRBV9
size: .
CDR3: CASSPGVGQATGELFF
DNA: TGTGCCAGCAGCCCAGGGGTGGGACAGGCCACCGGGGAGCTGTTTTTT

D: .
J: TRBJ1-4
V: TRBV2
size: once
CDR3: CASSEARGTVNEKLFF
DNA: TGTGCCAGCAGTGAAGCCAGGGGCACGGTTAATGAAAAACTGTTTTTT

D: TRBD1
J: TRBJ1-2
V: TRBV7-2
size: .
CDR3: CASTPAGTGHRSYTF
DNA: TGTGCCAGCACCCCAGCAGGGACAGGGCATAGAAGCTACACCTTC

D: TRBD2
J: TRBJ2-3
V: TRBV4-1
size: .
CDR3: CASSPTSGGAGTDTQYF
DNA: TGCGCCAGCAGCCCCACTAGCGGGGGGGCTGGCACAGATACGCAGTATTTT

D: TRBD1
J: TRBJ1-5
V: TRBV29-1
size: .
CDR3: CSVGTGTQPQHF
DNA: TGCAGCGTGGGGACAGGGACCCAGCCCCAGCATTTT

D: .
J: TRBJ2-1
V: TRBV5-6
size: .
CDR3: CASSLVRTGQFF
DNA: TGTGCCAGCAGCTTGGTGCGCACCGGACAGTTCTTC

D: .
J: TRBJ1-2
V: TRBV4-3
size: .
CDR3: CASSQETGRGYTF
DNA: TGCGCCAGCAGCCAAGAAACGGGGAGGGGCTACACCTTC